This note documents a single TCR beta chain sequence. The antigen is unknown. V was trimmed by 5 bases and J by 0 bases, leaving 5 bases between them. Germline CDR1 and CDR2: MDHEN and SYDVKM. The CDR3 runs to 13 residues. The data were produced by immunoSEQ multiplex PCR, yet TCRdb's version contains in-frame clones alone and is incomplete. Of about 2.2 million clones in the sample, 93% were seen once. The naive CD8 population came from CD45RO-negative cells selected for CCR7, without terminally differentiated effector memory CD45RA+ cells. The record originates from a study of shared clonotypes between healthy human individuals. Across the study: The cohort had two women and a few men, ages 18 to 49. Study results and caveats: Genetic and exposure-history diversity was limited by the small donor number. Compared with memory subsets, naive subsets generally had larger estimated richness.

The sequenced material came from naive CD8+ T cells from PBMCs. This receptor was identified in a man younger than 35 in good health. Some clones in this sample may be carry-over from other donors' samples. This chain uses TRBV28 with TRBJ1-5; D uncertain. The CDR3 DNA is TGTGCCAGCAGTAGACATAGCAATCAGCCCCAGCATTTT. Its translation: CASSRHSNQPQHF.